This TCR beta chain was observed in a study of shared clonotypes between healthy human individuals. In the naive CD8 group, cells lacked CD45RO and were positively selected for CCR7, so terminally differentiated effector memory CD45RA+ cells were left out. V lost 0 bases, J lost 2 bases, and 8 bases lay in between. Germline V lookup: CDR1 SGHNT, CDR2 YYREEE (reference sequence). This CDR3 has 15 residues. Using immunoSEQ multiplex PCR, the repertoire was profiled, and TCRdb retains in-frame clones only, with some absent. The table includes roughly 2.1 million clones, approximately 94% detected once. Points on this clone: Other DNA sequences in the same sample also yield this CDR3.

This sequence was found in a man aged 18 to 30 in good health. Some clones in this sample may be carry-over from other donors' samples. Sequencing was carried out using naive CD8+ T cells from PBMCs. The gene calls are TRBV5-4 and TRBJ2-2, with unresolved D. CDR3 DNA: TGTGCCAGCAGCTTGGATAGGGTAAACACCGGGGAGCTGTTTTTT. Translated: CASSLDRVNTGELFF.